This entry lists 9 T cell receptor beta chains sequenced from one sample in a study of neurological immune-mediated disorders. From the 5' RACE reads, TCRdb called clonotypes with MiXCR, one entry per CDR3 protein. Here the sample spans 55,000 to 70,000 distinct CDR3 sequences, 2.5% to 4% being singletons. Sequenced input: PBMCs. Receptors originate from a woman aged 45-65 years with multiple sclerosis.

This clonotype came up many times. The CDR3 sequence: CAISEYRQVTEAFF. The CDR3 bases are TGTGCCATCAGTGAATACCGCCAGGTCACTGAAGCTTTCTTT. The chain links TRBV10-3 to TRBJ1-1; no firm D call. The germline CDR1 and CDR2 sequences are ENHRY and SYGVKD. The CDR3 is made up of 14 amino acids. Trimming removed 3 bases at V and 4 bases at J, with 12 bases between.

This clonotype was counted at least ten times. The chain recombines TRBV7-2 with TRBJ2-3; no reliable D call. V lost 4 bases and J 8 bases, leaving 13 bases between the germline ends. CDR1 and CDR2 from the germline V gene are SGHTA and FQGNSA. The CDR3 length is 13 residues. The CDR3 DNA is TGTGCCAGCAGCTCCCCTGCTACTTCTACGCAGTATTTT. The encoded protein is CASSSPATSTQYF.

This clonotype showed up many times. CDR3 DNA: TGTGCCAGCAGTTTTCGCGGGGACAGGGAGACCCAGTACTTC. Translated: CASSFRGDRETQYF. The V call is TRBV12-3 or TRBV12-4, the J call TRBJ2-5; 8 nucleotides line up with TRBD1. After removal of 3 bases from V and 5 bases from J, the junction contained 5 bases not matched to a gene. This CDR3 has 14 amino acids.

This clonotype showed up many times. The chain links TRBV5-1 to TRBJ2-7, with 9 nucleotides matching TRBD2. The CDR3 extends over 13 amino acids. Germline loops: CDR1 SGHRS, CDR2 YFSETQ. Trimming cost V 1 base and J 12 bases; bases outside gene matches: 8. CDR3 sequence (DNA): TGCGCCAGCAGCTTGAATTTAGCGGGAGTCCCGTACTTC. This codes for CASSLNLAGVPYF.

Ten or more counts support this clonotype. The chain links TRBV29-1 to TRBJ1-3; 7 nucleotides line up with TRBD1. This CDR3 is built from 15 residues. CDR1 SQVTM and CDR2 ANQGSEA come from the germline V gene. With 6 bases clipped from V and 0 bases from J, the junction kept 8 bases outside the gene matches. The CDR3 region has the DNA TGCAGCGTCCAGGACAGGACCGACTCTGGAAACACCATATATTTT. Its protein is CSVQDRTDSGNTIYF.

This clonotype was picked up many times. The V and J genes are TRBV24-1 and TRBJ2-3; 8 bases are a match to TRBD2. The CDR3 has 15 amino acids. Germline CDR1 and CDR2: KGHDR and SFDVKD. With 6 bases clipped from V and 2 bases from J, the junction kept 6 bases outside the gene matches. The CDR3 reads CATSTAGDHTDTQYF. The CDR3, as DNA: TGTGCCACCAGTACAGCGGGGGATCACACAGATACGCAGTATTTT.

In its sample, this clonotype was seen many times. This chain uses TRBV15 with TRBJ2-5, with D uncertain. Germline CDR1 reads LNHNV; CDR2 reads YYDKDF (reference sequence). V lost 2 bases and J 2 bases, leaving 12 bases between the germline ends. This CDR3 is built from 15 residues. The CDR3 DNA sequence: TGTGCCACCAGCAGACCAACTTTATCGCAAGAGACCCAGTACTTC. This translates into CATSRPTLSQETQYF.

Ten or more counts support this clonotype. The chain couples TRBV4-1 to TRBJ1-3; D is ambiguous. The length of the CDR3 is 16 residues. Germline lookup yields CDR1 MGHRA and CDR2 YSYEKL. Trimming cost V 5 bases and J 4 bases, with 18 bases left between them. The CDR3 DNA is TGCGCCAGCAGCGATTACTTAGCCAAGAGCGGAAACACCATATATTTT. It translates to CASSDYLAKSGNTIYF.

In this sample, this clonotype is medium-sized. The chain is built from TRBV4-2 and TRBJ2-7; the match to TRBD2 covers 11 bases. CDR3 length: 16 amino acids. The V gene end was trimmed by 4 bases and the J gene end by 0 bases; junction bases not matched to a gene: 5. In germline, CDR1 is LGHNA, CDR2 YNFKEQ. This CDR3 reads CASSLLAGDSSYEQYF. The CDR3 DNA reads TGTGCCAGCAGCCTACTAGCGGGGGATAGCTCCTACGAGCAGTACTTC.